Listed here are 12 T cell receptor beta chains from one sample, sequenced in a study of blood T cell repertoires in COVID-19. Measured with immunoSEQ multiplex PCR; TCRdb has only the in-frame clones, and not every one. The table lists about 46,000 clones, roughly 87% of them singletons. The sample taken for sequencing was peripheral blood. All receptors derive from a man aged 60 to 69 with active COVID-19.

V usage is TRBV19 and J usage is TRBJ1-3, with TRBD1 identical over 8 bases. Germline CDR1 is LNHDA and CDR2 is SQIVND (reference sequence). This CDR3 has 15 amino acids. V shed 6 bases and J 0 bases; nucleotides not matched to a gene: 4. The CDR3 loop is CASRRDRSSGNTIYF. The CDR3 region has the DNA TGTGCCAGTAGACGGGACAGGAGCTCTGGAAACACCATATATTTT.

The chain recombines TRBV3-1 (or the pseudogene TRBV3-2) with TRBJ2-7; 8 nucleotides align to TRBD2. The ends lost 6 bases at V and 4 bases at J; junction bases unmatched: 11. This CDR3 contains 15 residues. Germline CDR1 and CDR2: LGHDT and YNNKEL (reference sequence). The CDR3 sequence: CASSKAASGSYEQYF. CDR3 DNA sequence: TGTGCCAGCAGTAAGGCGGCTAGCGGGTCGTACGAGCAGTACTTC.

V and J are TRBV7-3 and TRBJ1-4, with TRBD1 as a possible D gene (6 bases). The CDR3 consists of 15 residues. The germline V and J ends were trimmed by 5 bases and 1 base, with 11 bases remaining between them. Per the germline V gene, CDR1 is SGHTA and CDR2 is FQGTGA. CDR3 amino acids: CASSLAGVTNEKLFF. DNA for the CDR3: TGTGCCAGCAGCCTGGCAGGGGTAACTAATGAAAAACTGTTTTTT.

The rearrangement uses TRBV12-5 and TRBJ1-1, with TRBD1 matching over 7 bases. The germline CDR1 and CDR2 sequences are LGHNT and FRNRAP. J gave up 5 bases and V 1 base, and 7 bases lay outside the gene matches. The CDR3 consists of 15 residues. For the CDR3, the DNA is TGTGCTAGTGGTTTGGGACAGGGAGTTCGGACTGAAGCTTTCTTT. This translates into CASGLGQGVRTEAFF. Full variable domain (missing parts from reference TRBV12-5 and TRBJ1-1): DARVTQTPRHKVTEMGQEVTMRCQPILGHNTVFWYRQTMMQGLELLAYFRNRAPLDDSGMPKDRFSAEMPDATLATLKIQPSEPRDSAVYFCASGLGQGVRTEAFFGQGTRLTVV.

The chain is built from TRBV3-1 (or the pseudogene TRBV3-2) and TRBJ2-3, with 7 bases matching TRBD2. Trimming at V came to 8 bases and at J to 6 bases, leaving 11 bases not matched to a gene. The CDR3 has 14 residues. Germline V gene lookup returns CDR1 LGHDT and CDR2 YNNKEL (reference sequence). CDR3 coding DNA: TGTGCCAGCGCACTGGGGGGGTTCCGGGATACGCAGTATTTT. Protein product: CASALGGFRDTQYF.

The chain couples TRBV4-1 to TRBJ2-1; the D gene is possibly TRBD2 (5 bases). The V and J ends lost 0 bases and 3 bases respectively, with 15 bases between them. The CDR3 consists of 17 residues. The germline V gene encodes CDR1 MGHRA and CDR2 YSYEKL. The CDR3 here is CASSQDTGAAGYNEQFF. The CDR3 nucleotides are TGCGCCAGCAGCCAAGATACGGGTGCGGCGGGCTACAATGAGCAGTTCTTC.

V gene TRBV6-2 or TRBV6-3 combines with J gene TRBJ2-7; 7 nucleotides agree with TRBD1. Trimming took 5 bases from V and 3 from J; bases not matched to a gene: 16. CDR1 is MNHEY, CDR2 SVGEGT, per germline. The CDR3 extends over 17 amino acids. CDR3: CASSKTGPSSPFYEQYF. The CDR3 DNA follows: TGTGCCAGCAGTAAGACAGGGCCCAGCTCCCCTTTCTACGAGCAGTACTTC.

This chain connects TRBV1 to TRBJ2-3; TRBD1 is the table's D call, not checked against the DNA. TRBV1 is assigned pseudogene status. This CDR3 has 16 amino acids. The CDR3 loop is CTSSQDTWALTDTQYF. DNA of the CDR3: TGCACCAGCAGCCAAGATACTTGGGCCCTCACAGATACGCAGTATTTT.

This clone was seen only a few times. The rearrangement joins TRBV19 to TRBJ2-5; 10 nucleotides line up with TRBD2. The CDR3 loop spans 16 amino acids. The V gene end was trimmed by 6 bases and the J gene end by 4 bases; junction bases not matched to a gene: 11. Germline CDR1 is LNHDA and CDR2 is SQIVND (reference sequence). CDR3 sequence reads: CASRKGLATVPETQYF. CDR3 coding DNA: TGTGCCAGTAGAAAGGGACTAGCGACCGTGCCAGAGACCCAGTACTTC.

J is TRBJ2-3 and V is TRBV4-3, with TRBD1 matching over 12 bases. CDR1 LGHNA and CDR2 YSLEER come from the germline V gene. The junction had 10 bases not matched to a gene; V was cut back by 4 bases and J by 5 bases. CDR3 size: 17 residues. CDR3 loop: CASSPEGQGALRDTQYF. The CDR3, as DNA: TGCGCCAGCAGCCCTGAGGGACAGGGGGCGCTACGAGATACGCAGTATTTT.

J is TRBJ1-1 and V is TRBV6-6; possibly TRBD1 for D (6 bases). The CDR3 is 15 residues long. Trimming stripped 6 bases from V and 1 base from J, with 15 bases between. Germline CDR1 reads MNHNY; CDR2 reads SVGAGI (reference sequence). This chain's CDR3 is CASSPRWTANTEAFF. CDR3 in DNA: TGTGCCAGCAGCCCGCGTTGGACAGCGAACACTGAAGCTTTCTTT.

This clone came up a few times. The chain has TRBV6-1 and TRBJ1-1, with a weak D call TRBD1 (5 bases). The CDR3 contains 14 residues. The germline V and J ends were trimmed by 2 bases and 5 bases, with 12 bases remaining between them. The germline V gene has CDR1 MNHNS and CDR2 SASEGT. Written as DNA, the CDR3 is TGTGCCAGCAGTGAAAAATCCCGGGGGACTGAAGCTTTCTTT. Its translation: CASSEKSRGTEAFF.